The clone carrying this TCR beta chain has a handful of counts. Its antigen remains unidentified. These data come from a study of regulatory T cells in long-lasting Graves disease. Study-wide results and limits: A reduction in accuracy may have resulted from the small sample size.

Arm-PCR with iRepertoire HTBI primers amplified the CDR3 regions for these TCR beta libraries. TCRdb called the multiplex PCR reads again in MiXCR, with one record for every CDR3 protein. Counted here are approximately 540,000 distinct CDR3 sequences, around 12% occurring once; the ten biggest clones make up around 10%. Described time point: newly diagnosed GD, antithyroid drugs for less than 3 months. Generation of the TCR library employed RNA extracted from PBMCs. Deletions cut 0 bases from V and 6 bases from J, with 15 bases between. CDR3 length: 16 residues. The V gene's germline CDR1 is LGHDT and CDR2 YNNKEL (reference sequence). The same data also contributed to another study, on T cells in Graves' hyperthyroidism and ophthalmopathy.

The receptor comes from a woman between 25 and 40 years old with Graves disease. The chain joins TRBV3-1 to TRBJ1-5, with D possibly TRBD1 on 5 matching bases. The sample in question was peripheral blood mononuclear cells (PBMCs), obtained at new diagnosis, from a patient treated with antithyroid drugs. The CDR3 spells CASSQDGPGGSQPQHF. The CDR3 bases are TGTGCCAGCAGCCAAGACGGGCCCGGGGGGAGTCAGCCCCAGCATTTT.